A single T cell receptor beta chain is shown here with its context. Its antigen remains unidentified. This entry is derived from a study of T cells after posttransplantation cyclophosphamide. General observations from the study: After PTCy, TRB diversity resembled that of CNI/methotrexate controls.

The CDR3 has 14 residues. Trimming stripped 0 bases from V and 5 bases from J, with 11 bases between. Germline V gene sequence: CDR1 MGHRA, CDR2 YSYEKL. Profiled with immunoSEQ multiplex PCR; TCRdb holds only in-frame clones, not every one. The table includes roughly 4,700 clones, over 65% detected once. A marrow graft followed busulfan-fludarabine conditioning, with cyclophosphamide on days +3 and +4. V usage is TRBV4-1 and J usage is TRBJ2-7, with unresolved D. The input for sequencing was PBMCs, taken after allogeneic stem cell transplant with posttransplant cyclophosphamide. This clonotype originated in a male patient between 40 and 50 years old who received an allogeneic stem cell transplant from a related donor, was CMV-positive, and had acute and chronic GVHD. The T cells may come from the graft donor. The CDR3 reads CASSQDLRGDEQYF. CDR3 DNA sequence: TGCGCCAGCAGCCAAGACTTACGAGGAGACGAGCAGTACTTC.